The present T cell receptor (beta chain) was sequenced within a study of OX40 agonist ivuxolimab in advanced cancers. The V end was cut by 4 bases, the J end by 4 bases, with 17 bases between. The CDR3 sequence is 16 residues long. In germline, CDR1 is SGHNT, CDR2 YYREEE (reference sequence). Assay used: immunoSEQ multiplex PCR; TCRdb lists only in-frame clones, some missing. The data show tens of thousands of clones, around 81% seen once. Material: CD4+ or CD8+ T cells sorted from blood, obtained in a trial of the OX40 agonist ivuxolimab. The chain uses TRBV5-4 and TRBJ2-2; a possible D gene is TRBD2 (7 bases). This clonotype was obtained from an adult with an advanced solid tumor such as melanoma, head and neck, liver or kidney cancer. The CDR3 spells CASSPSGGLGTGELFF. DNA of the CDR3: TGTGCCAGCAGCCCGTCCGGGGGGCTTGGCACCGGGGAGCTGTTTTTT.